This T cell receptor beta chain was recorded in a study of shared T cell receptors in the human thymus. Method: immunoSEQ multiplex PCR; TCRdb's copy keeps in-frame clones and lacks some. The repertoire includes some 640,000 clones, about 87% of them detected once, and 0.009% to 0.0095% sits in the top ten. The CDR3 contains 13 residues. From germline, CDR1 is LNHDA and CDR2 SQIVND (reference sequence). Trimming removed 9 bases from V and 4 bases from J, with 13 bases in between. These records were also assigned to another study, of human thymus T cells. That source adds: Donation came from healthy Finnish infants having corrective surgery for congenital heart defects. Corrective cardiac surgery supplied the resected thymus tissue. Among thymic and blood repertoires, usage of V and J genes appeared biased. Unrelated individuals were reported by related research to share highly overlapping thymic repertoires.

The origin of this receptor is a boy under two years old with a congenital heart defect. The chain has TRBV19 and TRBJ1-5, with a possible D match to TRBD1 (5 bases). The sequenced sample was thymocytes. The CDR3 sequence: CASSRVPNQPQHF. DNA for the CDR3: TGTGCCAGCTCCAGGGTCCCGAATCAGCCCCAGCATTTT.